This T cell receptor beta chain was identified in a study of cytomegalovirus exposure and HLA in healthy donors. About the research overall: Earlier sequencing of some 180 million T cells yielded around 100 million unique TCR beta sequences. The study's findings and limits: Analyses of presence and absence presupposed an approximately uniform sequencing depth across donors.

The PCR contained 60 Vbeta and 13 Jbeta primers. The protocol was immunoSEQ multiplex PCR, while the TCRdb copy is restricted to in-frame clones and leaves out a portion. This table has 250,000 to 350,000 clones, just over 85% appearing once. Concerning this clone: Antigen unknown.

This CDR3 comprises 15 residues. Per germline, CDR1 SGHRS and CDR2 YFSETQ. The chain couples TRBV5-1 to TRBJ2-5, with a possible D match to TRBD2 (5 bases). The J call could be wrong; TRBJ2-7 is a better fit for the DNA end. This sequence originates from a middle-aged man in good health and CMV-seropositive. Specimen: PBMCs. CDR3 sequence: CASSLEEGFAYEQYF. CDR3 DNA sequence: TGCGCCAGCAGCTTGGAAGAGGGTTTCGCCTACGAGCAGTACTTC.